What follows describes a single TCR beta chain. As yet, its antigen is unknown. Clones were sequenced by immunoSEQ multiplex PCR, and TCRdb holds only the in-frame ones, with some missing. The sample gives about 69,000 clones, approximately 88% of which show up once; under 2% is in the top ten. The data were obtained in a study of siplizumab effects on memory and regulatory T cells. V lost 5 bases and J lost 7; bases outside the gene matches: 12. The CDR3 runs to 15 residues. Germline CDR1 is SGHTA and CDR2 is FQGNSA. Study-wide results and caveats: Poor capture below about 10^-5 frequency left most alloreactive clones unmapped to unstimulated subsets. Naive T cells seemed more diverse than memory cells; they also seemed major alloresponse contributors.

This receptor was taken from a human donor in good health. The sample was Tregs sorted from blood. The chain has TRBV7-2 and TRBJ1-1; TRBD1 matches 8 bases. CDR3 loop: CASSPVSTGGGEAFF. CDR3 nucleotide sequence: TGTGCCAGCAGCCCCGTAAGCACAGGGGGGGGTGAAGCTTTCTTT. The whole variable domain, remainder taken from reference TRBV7-2 and TRBJ1-1, is GAGVSQSPSNKVTEKGKDVELRCDPISGHTALYWYRQSLGQGLEFLIYFQGNSAPDKSGLPSDRFSAERTGGSVSTLTIQRTQQEDSAVYLCASSPVSTGGGEAFFGQGTRLTVV.